This T cell receptor beta chain derives from a study of blood T cell repertoires in COVID-19 (dated by TCRdb to 2020 to 2021). Regarding the complete study: The collaborator samples originated in the United States, Italy and Spain and spanned the acute and convalescent phases of COVID-19. Samples were obtained from the ongoing ImmuneRACE study (first 160 participants) and from 1,000 to 1,500 subjects provided by 6 global collaborators. The repertoires were released in a freely available public database meant as a resource for research on the immune response to SARS-CoV-2. The material from the prospective study consisted of cDNA or gDNA derived from T cells, B-cell-depleted T cells, or PBMCs. The sample metadata nearly always contained a de-identified subject ID, COVID-19 status, age in years and sex. The dataset comprised deeply sampled blood TCRbeta repertoires from subjects exposed to, actively infected with, or recovered from COVID-19. Where available, HLA class I and class II types were obtained from metadata supplied by the sample provider rather than from assay-based typing. What the study reported, not specific to this receptor: Clinical and demographic metadata were provided uncurated, with the amount varying by source and participant.

Turning to this clone: Its antigen remains undetermined. No base-level quality is on record; no much larger clone is a single base apart.

The collaborating institutions used their own protocols to collect whole blood in K2EDTA tubes. For TCRbeta analysis, collaborators shipped samples as frozen whole blood, isolated PBMCs, or DNA extracted from either of those sample types. Here V drops 1 base and J drops 2 bases, and the junction holds 3 bases not matched to any gene. From a lookup of the germline V gene (reference sequence), CDR1 and CDR2 are SSHAT and FNYEAQ. Taken from cysteine to phenylalanine, the CDR3 has 15 residues. Kept here is only the CDR3 DNA, which spans 45 bases and is read in frame from base 1. TCRbeta CDR3 regions were amplified from genomic DNA using the immunoSEQ Assay, a bias-controlled multiplex PCR. Regarding the original processing steps: The number of nucleated cells in each sample was estimated from the amplification of reference gene primers within the assay. To quantify the absolute abundance of each unique TCRbeta CDR3 rearrangement, sequence reads were collapsed and filtered. For each sample, productive Simpson clonality was calculated as the square root of Simpson's diversity index across productive rearrangements. This immuneACCESS table, as held by TCRdb, lists in-frame sequences with V and J called but not all clones. Of the missing ones, under half trace to an unresolved V gene in checked studies; the others have no known cause. V and J calls and clone size are given by that table; D and trimming were obtained from the DNA. The sample table lists about 110,000 clones, 70% to 85% of them with a count of one. The ten largest clones take up 1.8% of the sample.

The clonotype originates from a woman aged 40 to 50 with acute or convalescent COVID-19. The chain was built from TRBV7-7 and TRBJ2-3, and 7 junctional nucleotides match TRBD2. Sequencing used peripheral blood. CDR3 protein: CASSLGGGDTDTQYF. The sequence in DNA is TGTGCCAGCAGCTTAGGTGGGGGGGACACAGATACGCAGTATTTT.